Listed here are 26 T cell receptor beta chains from one sample, sequenced in a study of cytomegalovirus exposure and HLA in healthy donors. The method was immunoSEQ multiplex PCR; TCRdb's version includes in-frame clones alone and lacks a portion of them. Among approximately 150,000 clones listed, over 80% were seen once. Sequencing was done on a sample of PBMCs. These receptor sequences come from a young man in good health and CMV-seropositive.

This clone occurred a few times. V and J are TRBV2 and TRBJ2-7; 9 bases line up with TRBD2. Germline V gene lookup returns CDR1 SNHLY and CDR2 FYNNEI. This CDR3 spans 13 amino acids. The ends lost 8 bases at V and 3 bases at J; junction bases unmatched: 5. Here the CDR3 DNA reads TGTGCCAGCGGACTAGCGTTAGGCTACGAGCAGTACTTC. As protein: CASGLALGYEQYF.

The chain has TRBV7-8 and TRBJ1-1; D gene uncertain. The CDR3 totals 15 residues. CDR1 is SGHVS and CDR2 is FQNEAQ in the germline V gene. Trimming left V 4 bases short and J 2 bases short, with 14 bases between. The CDR3, as DNA: TGTGCCAGCAGCTCCATCAATTTAGCCAACACTGAAGCTTTCTTT. This sequence encodes CASSSINLANTEAFF.

V gene TRBV2 combines with J gene TRBJ1-1; 7 bases align to TRBD1. With V trimmed by 11 bases and J by 0 bases, 6 bases remained unmatched. The CDR3 has 13 amino acids. Germline V gene lookup returns CDR1 SNHLY and CDR2 FYNNEI. Written as DNA, the CDR3 is TGTGCCTTAAACAGGGGCATGAACACTGAAGCTTTCTTT. Translation: CALNRGMNTEAFF.

This chain connects TRBV5-8 to TRBJ1-5, with TRBD1 as a possible D gene (5 bases). V gave up 1 base and J gave up 7 bases, with 15 bases separating them. The germline CDR1 and CDR2 sequences are SGHTS and YDEGEE. This CDR3 comprises 15 residues. The CDR3 nucleotides read TGTGCCAGCAGCTTGACCCGACAGCTCAGCCAGCCCCAGCATTTT. Residues: CASSLTRQLSQPQHF.

This chain uses TRBV2 with TRBJ2-7, with D possibly being TRBD2 (6 bases). This CDR3 contains 14 residues. V dropped 5 bases and J dropped 0 bases, with 11 bases sitting between them. Germline V gene data show CDR1 as SNHLY and CDR2 as FYNNEI. The CDR3 spells CASSTNGGSYEQYF. CDR3 coding DNA: TGTGCCAGCAGTACAAACGGGGGCTCCTACGAGCAGTACTTC.

This sequence joins TRBV6-5 and TRBJ2-5, with D perhaps TRBD1 (5 bases). The CDR3 runs to 15 residues. Germline V gene data show CDR1 as MNHEY and CDR2 as SVGAGI. V gave up 0 bases and J gave up 0 bases, with 8 bases separating them. CDR3 region: CASSYSGHNQETQYF. CDR3 nucleotide sequence: TGTGCCAGCAGTTACTCTGGACACAACCAAGAGACCCAGTACTTC.

The chain recombines TRBV5-6 with TRBJ1-5; D ambiguous. The ends were cut back, 1 base at V and 9 bases at J, with 11 bases in the middle. The CDR3 has 13 residues. The germline V gene encodes CDR1 SGHDT and CDR2 YYEEEE. The CDR3 sequence is CASSLTPSGPQHF. The CDR3 DNA follows: TGTGCCAGCAGCTTGACACCCTCGGGGCCCCAGCATTTT.

The genes are TRBV6-1 and TRBJ1-1, with a tentative D call TRBD1 (6 bases). The V and J ends lost 4 bases and 5 bases respectively, with 14 bases between them. The length of the CDR3 is 14 residues. CDR1 and CDR2 (germline): MNHNS, SASEGT. The CDR3 DNA follows: TGTGCCAGCAGTGCCGGGGGGCCCTGGACTGAAGCTTTCTTT. Translated: CASSAGGPWTEAFF.

The V gene is TRBV10-1, the J gene TRBJ2-7; 9 nucleotides match TRBD1. The CDR3 runs to 17 residues. V lost 2 bases and J lost 5; bases outside the gene matches: 13. Germline V CDR1 and CDR2: WNHNN, SYGVQD (reference sequence). CDR3 amino acids: CASSEGGGRTGDNEQYF. The DNA of the CDR3 is TGCGCCAGCAGTGAGGGCGGAGGCCGGACAGGGGATAACGAGCAGTACTTC.

This clone was picked up one time. The chain carries TRBV5-1 and TRBJ1-1, with D perhaps matching TRBD1 (6 bases). The ends were cut back, 4 bases at V and 2 bases at J, with 15 bases in the middle. Germline V lookup: CDR1 SGHRS, CDR2 YFSETQ. This CDR3 has 15 residues. Here the CDR3 DNA reads TGCGCCAGCAGCGGCCTAGGACAGCGTAACACTGAAGCTTTCTTT. Encoded protein: CASSGLGQRNTEAFF.

This chain joins TRBV5-1 and TRBJ2-1, with 8 bases aligning to TRBD1. This CDR3 spans 13 amino acids. Germline-derived CDR1 and CDR2 are SGHRS and YFSETQ. After removal of 4 bases from V and 5 bases from J, the junction contained 2 bases not matched to a gene. CDR3 DNA sequence: TGCGCCAGCAGCAACAGGGGGGACAATGAGCAGTTCTTC. Translating gives CASSNRGDNEQFF.

The J gene is TRBJ2-7, the V gene TRBV2; 8 nucleotides line up with TRBD2. Germline V lookup: CDR1 SNHLY, CDR2 FYNNEI. The CDR3 length is 11 residues. V shed 8 bases, J shed 4 bases, and the junction held 1 base outside the gene matches. For the CDR3, the DNA is TGTGCCAGCCGGGAGGGGTACGAGCAGTACTTC. This codes for CASREGYEQYF.

V is TRBV6-1 and J is TRBJ2-1; D possibly corresponds to TRBD1 (7 bases). The CDR3 runs 16 residues. Trimming removed 2 bases from V and 2 bases from J, with 13 bases in between. Germline V gene sequence: CDR1 MNHNS, CDR2 SASEGT. The CDR3 spells CASSERAGQTYNEQFF. In DNA form, the CDR3 reads TGTGCCAGCAGTGAAAGGGCGGGACAGACCTACAATGAGCAGTTCTTC.

The chain is built from TRBV6-5 and TRBJ2-1; 7 bases are shared with TRBD1. After removal of 5 bases from V and 9 bases from J, the junction contained 4 bases not matched to a gene. The V gene's germline CDR1 is MNHEY and CDR2 SVGAGI. The CDR3 is made up of 12 amino acids. The CDR3 DNA follows: TGTGCCAGCAGTGCGACAGGGTTTGAGCAGTTCTTC. It specifies CASSATGFEQFF.

V and J are TRBV6-1 and TRBJ1-1, with a possible D match to TRBD1 (6 bases). The CDR3 loop spans 13 amino acids. Trimming pared 6 bases from V and 1 base from J, leaving 9 bases between. CDR1 and CDR2 (germline): MNHNS, SASEGT. The CDR3 region is CASRTGQNTEAFF. CDR3 DNA sequence: TGTGCCAGCAGAACAGGGCAGAACACTGAAGCTTTCTTT.

The chain recombines TRBV4-1 with TRBJ1-1; D is undetermined. Per the germline V gene, CDR1 is MGHRA and CDR2 is YSYEKL. The CDR3 loop spans 14 amino acids. V was trimmed by 0 bases and J by 4 bases, leaving 9 bases between them. The CDR3 sequence is CASSQEPEGTEAFF. The CDR3 nucleotides read TGCGCCAGCAGCCAAGAGCCAGAGGGCACTGAAGCTTTCTTT.

This clone was counted between two and nine times. This rearrangement joins TRBV5-4 to TRBJ2-1; 8 nucleotides agree with TRBD2. Germline V CDR1 and CDR2: SGHNT, YYREEE (reference sequence). Unmatched junction bases numbered 4, after V lost 0 bases and J lost 5 bases. The CDR3 loop spans 15 amino acids. The CDR3 reads CASSLGLLADNEQFF. Written as DNA, the CDR3 is TGTGCCAGCAGCTTGGGTCTACTAGCGGACAATGAGCAGTTCTTC.

DNA of the CDR3: TGTGCCAGCAGCGCCGCCGACAGGGGTTACACTGAAGCTTTCTTT. Its protein product is CASSAADRGYTEAFF. V gene TRBV9 combines with J gene TRBJ1-1, with 8 bases aligning to TRBD1. Germline CDR1 and CDR2: SGDLS and YYNGEE. This CDR3 has 15 amino acids. Losses at the gene ends were 3 bases for V and 3 bases for J; bases not matched to a gene: 7.

V usage is TRBV29-1 and J usage is TRBJ1-3; possibly TRBD1 for D (6 bases). V was clipped by 1 base and J by 4 bases, with 8 bases between them. The CDR3 is made up of 13 amino acids. Looked up from germline, CDR1 is SQVTM and CDR2 is ANQGSEA. The CDR3 reads CSVEGGHGNTIYF. In DNA form, the CDR3 reads TGCAGCGTTGAAGGGGGGCACGGAAACACCATATATTTT.

The rearrangement uses TRBV10-3 and TRBJ1-1; 9 bases match TRBD1. The CDR3 extends over 15 amino acids. Germline V lookup: CDR1 ENHRY, CDR2 SYGVKD. The V and J ends lost 3 bases and 10 bases, in that order; junction bases with no gene match: 12. In nucleotides, the CDR3 is TGTGCCATCAGTGAACAGGGGGCGCGGCGAGGGGGAGCTTTCTTT. Protein: CAISEQGARRGGAFF.

This clone was seen only a few times. The chain is built from TRBV4-2 and TRBJ2-7, with TRBD2 identical over 12 bases. V gave up 0 bases and J gave up 6 bases; unmatched junction bases: 6. CDR3 length: 16 residues. CDR1 is LGHNA and CDR2 is YNFKEQ in the germline V gene. CDR3 sequence reads: CASSQEVLAGGSEQYF. CDR3 bases: TGTGCCAGCAGCCAAGAAGTACTAGCGGGAGGTAGCGAGCAGTACTTC.

The DNA of the CDR3 is TGTGCCAGCAGGGCTGACGGGTCCTACAATGAGCAGTTCTTC. It codes for CASRADGSYNEQFF. V usage is TRBV2 and J usage is TRBJ2-1; D is unclear. The germline gives CDR1 SNHLY, CDR2 FYNNEI. V lost 6 bases and J 1 base, leaving 10 bases between the germline ends. The CDR3 spans 14 residues. The variable domain in full, completed from reference TRBV2 and TRBJ2-1, reads EPEVTQTPSHQVTQMGQEVILRCVPISNHLYFYWYRQILGQKVEFLVSFYNNEISEKSEIFDDQFSVERPDGSNFTLKIRSTKLEDSAMYFCASRADGSYNEQFFGPGTRLTVL.

The chain carries TRBV9 and TRBJ1-4, with no clear D. V was pared by 4 bases and J by 12 bases, with 13 bases between. Germline lookup yields CDR1 SGDLS and CDR2 YYNGEE. There are 12 residues in the CDR3. CDR3 DNA sequence: TGTGCCAGCAGCCCCCGTTTCGGTGAACTGTTTTTT. Protein: CASSPRFGELFF. Supplemented by reference TRBV9 and TRBJ1-4, the full variable domain reads DSGVTQTPKHLITATGQRVTLRCSPRSGDLSVYWYQQSLDQGLQFLIQYYNGEERAKGNILERFSAQQFPDLHSELNLSSLELGDSALYFCASSPRFGELFFGSGTQLSVL.

The chain uses TRBV20-1 and TRBJ2-1, with D unclear. Deletions cut 1 base from V and 8 bases from J, with 6 bases between. Germline V gene sequence: CDR1 DFQATT, CDR2 SNEGSKA (reference sequence). The CDR3 covers 11 residues. The CDR3 loop reads CSARAKYEQFF. The DNA of the CDR3 is TGCAGTGCTAGAGCTAAGTATGAGCAGTTCTTC.

This rearrangement joins TRBV7-9 to TRBJ1-1; D gene ambiguous. The ends were cut back, 3 bases at V and 11 bases at J, with 13 bases in the middle. Germline CDR1 and CDR2: SEHNR and FQNEAQ (reference sequence). The CDR3 loop spans 12 amino acids. The CDR3 nucleotides are TGTGCCAGCAGCTTTTTAACTGATAAGGCTTTCTTT. This encodes CASSFLTDKAFF.

The chain couples TRBV12-2 to TRBJ1-5. TRBV12-2 counts as a pseudogene. The CDR3 loop spans 13 amino acids. The CDR3 DNA reads as TGTGCAAGTCGCCCCCCGGGGAGCGGAGCCCAGCATTTT. This gives the protein CASRPPGSGAQHF.